These T cell receptor beta chains were read from a single sample in a study of CD8 T cells in Susac syndrome. From the immunoSEQ multiplex PCR reads, TCRdb called clonotypes with MiXCR, one entry per CDR3 protein. Here the sample spans around 300,000 distinct CDR3 sequences, 92% being singletons. Sequencing was carried out using CD4+ T cells from PBMCs. The receptors here all came from a human donor with multiple sclerosis. The CDR3 runs from the conserved cysteine through the conserved F or W. A D gene is named only where the DNA matches it firmly. Clone size is shown for a subset of rows, as once, few, many or a class of expanded clone.

V,D,J,size,DNA,CDR3
TRBV5-6,-,TRBJ2-7,-,TGTGCCAGCAGTTCTTTAGGGATCACCTACGAGCAGTACTTC,CASSSLGITYEQYF
TRBV5-1,-,TRBJ1-4,-,TGCGCCAGCAGCACCCACGGGGAAGGAATCGAAAAACTGTTTTTT,CASSTHGEGIEKLFF
TRBV2,-,TRBJ2-7,-,TGTGCCAGCAGTGTTGGGGTCTACGAGCAGTACTTC,CASSVGVYEQYF
TRBV29-1,TRBD1,TRBJ1-1,few,TGCAGCGTTCATCGGGACAGGGGAACTGAAGCTTTTTTT,CSVHRDRGTEAFF
TRBV19,TRBD1,TRBJ1-5,-,TGTGCCAGTAGTATAGGTGCACAGGGGGATCAGCCCCAGCATTTT,CASSIGAQGDQPQHF
TRBV20-1,-,TRBJ2-1,-,TGCAGTGCTGACCCGACAGGAAGTACATTGAATGAGCAGTTCTTC,CSADPTGSTLNEQFF
TRBV7-9,-,TRBJ2-7,-,TGTGCCAGCAGCTTTGGAGTAGTTAGGGAGCAGTACTTC,CASSFGVVREQYF
TRBV7-9,TRBD2,TRBJ2-1,-,TGTGCCAGCAGCCGAAGCGGGATGGCCTACAATGAGCAGTTCTTC,CASSRSGMAYNEQFF
TRBV14,-,TRBJ1-2,few,TGTGCCAGCAGCCAAGACATTAACTATGGCTACACCTTC,CASSQDINYGYTF
TRBV5-1,TRBD2,TRBJ2-5,-,TGCGCCAGCAGCTTGCGGCGGGAGGGCGTACTTAAAGAGACCCAGTACTTC,CASSLRREGVLKETQYF
TRBV29-1,TRBD2,TRBJ2-1,-,TGCAGCGTTGAGGGAGGTCCTAGCGGGAGTCACAATGAGCAGTTCTTC,CSVEGGPSGSHNEQFF
TRBV4-3,-,TRBJ1-3,-,TGCGCCAGCAGCCGAACCTACCTAGGGGAATCAGGAAACACCATATATTTT,CASSRTYLGESGNTIYF
TRBV20-1,-,TRBJ2-5,-,TGCAGTGCTAGAGTTAGCCGGTCGTCCCAGTACTTC,CSARVSRSSQYF
TRBV5-4,-,TRBJ2-3,-,TGTGCCAGCTATCCTCAGTCGGGGAGGAGCACAGATACGCAGTATTTT,CASYPQSGRSTDTQYF
TRBV6-2/TRBV6-3,TRBD2,TRBJ2-2,-,TGTGCCAGCAGCCCTCTAAGCGGGAGTGCCGGGGAGCTGTTTTTT,CASSPLSGSAGELFF
TRBV11-3,-,TRBJ2-5,-,TGTGCCAGCAGCCCAGGACCCCCTCGAGCGGAGACCCAGTACTTC,CASSPGPPRAETQYF
TRBV6-1,-,TRBJ1-5,few,TGTGCCAGCAGTCCCCGCGGCAATCAGCCCCAGCATTTT,CASSPRGNQPQHF
TRBV12-3/TRBV12-4,-,TRBJ1-5,-,TGTGCCAGCAGTTTCCAGACCGCGGGCAATCAGCCCCAGCATTTT,CASSFQTAGNQPQHF
TRBV3-1,TRBD2,TRBJ2-1,-,TGTGCCAGCAGAAGGGGGACTAGCGGGACCAATGAGCAGTTCTTC,CASRRGTSGTNEQFF
TRBV5-1,TRBD1,TRBJ1-1,-,TGCGCCAGCAAGGTCCAGACAGGGGGGACTGAAGCTTTCTTT,CASKVQTGGTEAFF
TRBV5-4,-,TRBJ1-1,-,TGTGCCAGCAGCTTCGGGTGGACTGAAGCTTTCTTT,CASSFGWTEAFF
TRBV23-1,-,TRBJ1-1,-,TGCGCCAGCAGTCAATCGACGACAGTAAAACGGGACACTGAAGCTTTCTTT,CASSQSTTVKRDTEAFF
TRBV18,TRBD1,TRBJ1-1,-,TGTGCCAGCTCACCTAGGACAGGCCCTGGGGGGGGCACTGAAGCTTTCTTT,CASSPRTGPGGGTEAFF
TRBV30,-,TRBJ2-7,-,TGTGCCTGGAGTGTGACAGCCTACGAGCAGTACTTC,CAWSVTAYEQYF
TRBV19,-,TRBJ1-2,few,TGTGCCAGTAGTAAACAGGGTAACTATGGCTACACCTTC,CASSKQGNYGYTF
TRBV7-3,-,TRBJ2-3,-,TGTGCCAGCAGCTCGATCGTCAGCACAGATACGCAGTATTTT,CASSSIVSTDTQYF
TRBV6-2/TRBV6-3,TRBD2,TRBJ2-7,-,TGTGCCAGCAGTTACCCTGTCCCCACTAGCGGGAGGACCTACGAGCAGTACTTC,CASSYPVPTSGRTYEQYF
TRBV20-1,TRBD2,TRBJ2-3,-,TGCAGTGCTAGAGCTAGCGGGAGGCGTGCAGATACGCAGTATTTT,CSARASGRRADTQYF
TRBV11-2,-,TRBJ2-7,-,TGTGCCAGCAGCCCAATTTTAGGCGGGGAGCAGTACTTC,CASSPILGGEQYF
TRBV5-1,-,TRBJ2-5,-,TGCGCCAGCAGCTGGGGGAGGCAAGGGCGAGGAGAGACCCAGTACTTC,CASSWGRQGRGETQYF
TRBV29-1,-,TRBJ2-1,once,TGCAGCGTTGACAGACTAGGGTCCTACAATGAGCAGTTCTTC,CSVDRLGSYNEQFF
TRBV20-1,-,TRBJ2-7,-,TGCAGTGCTAGAGATTCCCAGGGATCCTCCTACGAGCAGTACTTC,CSARDSQGSSYEQYF
TRBV6-6,TRBD1,TRBJ1-1,-,TGTGCCAGCAGCGAGGGACAGGGAAACACTGAAGCTTTCTTT,CASSEGQGNTEAFF
TRBV3-1,-,TRBJ2-7,-,TGTGCCAGCAGCCAAGATAAGCCGGGGGTGGACGAGCAGTACTTC,CASSQDKPGVDEQYF
TRBV29-1,TRBD1,TRBJ2-1,-,TGCAGCGCGGGACAGGGGGCCTCCTACAATGAGCAGTTCTTC,CSAGQGASYNEQFF
TRBV7-3,TRBD2,TRBJ2-1,-,TGTGCCAGCAGCTTAACTGGTTCTAGCGGGGGCTACCGCCATGAGCAGTTCTTC,CASSLTGSSGGYRHEQFF